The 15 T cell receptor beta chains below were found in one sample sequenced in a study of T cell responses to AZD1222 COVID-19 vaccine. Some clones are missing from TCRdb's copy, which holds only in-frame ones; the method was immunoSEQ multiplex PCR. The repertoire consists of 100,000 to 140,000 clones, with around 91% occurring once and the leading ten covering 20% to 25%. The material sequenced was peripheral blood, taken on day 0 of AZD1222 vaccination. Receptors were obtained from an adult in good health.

The DNA for the CDR3 is TGTGCCAGTAGTAACGGACTAGTGAGAACCTACGAGCAGTACTTC. This sequence encodes CASSNGLVRTYEQYF. The chain is built from TRBV19 and TRBJ2-7; 7 bases agree with TRBD2. J gave up 2 bases and V 4 bases, and 8 bases lay outside the gene matches. Germline lookup yields CDR1 LNHDA and CDR2 SQIVND (reference sequence). This CDR3 is built from 15 residues.

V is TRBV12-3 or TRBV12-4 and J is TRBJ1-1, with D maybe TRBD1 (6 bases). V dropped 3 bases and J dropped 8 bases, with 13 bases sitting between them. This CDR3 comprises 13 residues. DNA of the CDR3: TGTGCCAGCAGTTTTGGGGACACCATGGAAGCTTTCTTT. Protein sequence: CASSFGDTMEAFF.

The CDR3 nucleotides are TGTGCCAGCAGTCCTAGTGGGATCTTTAGCGGGGGTCATGAGCAGTACTTC. Translation gives CASSPSGIFSGGHEQYF. V gene TRBV7-2 combines with J gene TRBJ2-7; TRBD2 aligns across 9 bases. The CDR3 runs 17 residues. J gave up 7 bases and V 6 bases, and 19 bases lay outside the gene matches. From germline, CDR1 is SGHTA and CDR2 FQGNSA.

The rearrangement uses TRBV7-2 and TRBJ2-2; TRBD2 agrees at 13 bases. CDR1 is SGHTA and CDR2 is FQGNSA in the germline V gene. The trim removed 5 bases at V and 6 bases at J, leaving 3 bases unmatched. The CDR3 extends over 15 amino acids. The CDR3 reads CASSLGLAGPGELFF. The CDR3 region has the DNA TGTGCCAGCAGCCTGGGACTAGCGGGACCCGGGGAGCTGTTTTTT.

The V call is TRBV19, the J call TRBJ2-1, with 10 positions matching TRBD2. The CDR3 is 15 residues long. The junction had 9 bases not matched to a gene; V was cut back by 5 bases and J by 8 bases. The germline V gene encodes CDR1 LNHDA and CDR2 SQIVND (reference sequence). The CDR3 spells CASSALAGAQHEQFF. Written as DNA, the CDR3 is TGTGCCAGTAGTGCGCTAGCGGGGGCCCAGCATGAGCAGTTCTTC. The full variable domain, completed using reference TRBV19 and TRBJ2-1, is DGGITQSPKYLFRKEGQNVTLSCEQNLNHDAMYWYRQDPGQGLRLIYYSQIVNDFQKGDIAEGYSVSREKKESFPLTVTSAQKNPTAFYLCASSALAGAQHEQFFGPGTRLTVL.

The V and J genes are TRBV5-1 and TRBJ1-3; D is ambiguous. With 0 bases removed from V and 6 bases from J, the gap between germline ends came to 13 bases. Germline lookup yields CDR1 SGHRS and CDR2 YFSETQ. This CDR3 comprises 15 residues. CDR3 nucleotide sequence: TGCGCCAGCAGCTTGGCCGGGCAGGACTCAAACACCATATATTTT. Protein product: CASSLAGQDSNTIYF. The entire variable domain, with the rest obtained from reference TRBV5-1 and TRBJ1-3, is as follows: KAGVTQTPRYLIKTRGQQVTLSCSPISGHRSVSWYQQTPGQGLQFLFEYFSETQRNKGNFPGRFSGRQFSNSRSEMNVSTLELGDSALYLCASSLAGQDSNTIYFGEGSWLTVV.

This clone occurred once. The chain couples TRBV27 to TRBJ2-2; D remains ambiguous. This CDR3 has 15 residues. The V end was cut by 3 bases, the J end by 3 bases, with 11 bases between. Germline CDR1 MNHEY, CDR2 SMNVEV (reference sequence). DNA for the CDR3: TGTGCCAGCAGTTTGTGGGATATGGACACCGGGGAGCTGTTTTTT. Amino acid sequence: CASSLWDMDTGELFF.

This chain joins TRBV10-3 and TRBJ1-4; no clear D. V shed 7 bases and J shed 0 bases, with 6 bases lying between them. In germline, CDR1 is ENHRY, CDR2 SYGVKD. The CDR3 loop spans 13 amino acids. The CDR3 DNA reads TGTGCCATCAAGCCAGCAACTAATGAAAAACTGTTTTTT. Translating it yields CAIKPATNEKLFF.

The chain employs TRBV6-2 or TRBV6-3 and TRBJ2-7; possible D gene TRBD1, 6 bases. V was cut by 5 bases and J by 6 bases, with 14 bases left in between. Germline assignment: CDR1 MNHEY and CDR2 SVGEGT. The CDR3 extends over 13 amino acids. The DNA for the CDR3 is TGTGCCAGCAGTCGGACAGAGAAATCCGAGCAGTACTTC. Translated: CASSRTEKSEQYF.

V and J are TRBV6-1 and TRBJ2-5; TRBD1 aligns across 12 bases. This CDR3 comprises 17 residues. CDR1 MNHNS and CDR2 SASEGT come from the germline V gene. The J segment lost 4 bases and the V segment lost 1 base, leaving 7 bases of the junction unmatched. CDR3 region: CASSEGRDRGRLETQYF. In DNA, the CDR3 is TGTGCCAGCAGTGAAGGACGGGACAGGGGGCGCTTAGAGACCCAGTACTTC.

The CDR3 reads CASSYDRYNEQFF. CDR3 bases: TGTGCCAGCAGCTACGACAGGTACAATGAGCAGTTCTTC. The chain couples TRBV7-9 to TRBJ2-1; D might be TRBD1 (6 bases). Germline V gene data show CDR1 as SEHNR and CDR2 as FQNEAQ (reference sequence). CDR3 size: 13 residues. Trimming removed 4 bases from V and 4 bases from J, with 8 bases in between.

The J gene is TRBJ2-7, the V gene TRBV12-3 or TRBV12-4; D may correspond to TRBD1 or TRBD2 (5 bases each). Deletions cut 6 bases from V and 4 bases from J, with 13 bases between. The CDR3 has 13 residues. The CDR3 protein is CASSPDGGYEQYF. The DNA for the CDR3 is TGTGCCAGCAGCCCCGATGGGGGTTACGAGCAGTACTTC.

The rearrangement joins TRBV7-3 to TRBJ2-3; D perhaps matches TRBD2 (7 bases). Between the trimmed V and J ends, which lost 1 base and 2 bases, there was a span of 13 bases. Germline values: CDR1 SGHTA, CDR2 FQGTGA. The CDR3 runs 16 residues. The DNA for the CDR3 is TGTGCCAGCAGCTTAAGGGGGGGCGCGGTCACAGATACGCAGTATTTT. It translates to CASSLRGGAVTDTQYF.

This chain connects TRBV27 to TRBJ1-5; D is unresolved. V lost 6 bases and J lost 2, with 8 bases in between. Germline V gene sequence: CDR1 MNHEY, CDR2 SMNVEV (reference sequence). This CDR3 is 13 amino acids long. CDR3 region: CASSPFGNQPQHF. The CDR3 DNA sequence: TGTGCCAGCAGCCCATTTGGCAATCAGCCCCAGCATTTT.

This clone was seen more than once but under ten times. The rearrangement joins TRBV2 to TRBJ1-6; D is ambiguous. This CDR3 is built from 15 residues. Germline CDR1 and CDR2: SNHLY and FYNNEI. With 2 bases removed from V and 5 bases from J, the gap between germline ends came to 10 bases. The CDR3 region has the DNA TGTGCCAGCAGTGAATTGGATCGGGATAATTCACCCCTCCACTTT. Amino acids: CASSELDRDNSPLHF.